This T cell receptor beta chain derives from a study of beta chain features in type 1 diabetes. Regarding the study as a whole: Lower insertion and higher deletion counts appeared at VDJ junctions in type 1 diabetes patients.

To note about this clone: Its antigen is unidentified.

Of the isolated RNA, all was reverse transcribed, and so the sequenced material was expressed TCRB transcripts. The data were produced by immunoSEQ multiplex PCR, yet TCRdb's version contains in-frame clones alone and is incomplete. The sample has hundreds of thousands of clones; about 14% are singletons. Purity of each sorted population was above 95%. Sequencing was carried out using naive CD4+ T cells from blood. This receptor was obtained from a man younger than 30 in good health.

The CDR3: CSVGLGGAGDRDQTQYF. As DNA, the CDR3 is TGCAGCGTCGGACTAGGGGGGGCCGGGGACAGGGACCAGACCCAGTACTTC. The chain combines TRBV29-1 with TRBJ2-5; 9 nucleotides line up with TRBD1. Trimming cost V 6 bases and J 6 bases; bases outside gene matches: 20. The germline gives CDR1 SQVTM, CDR2 ANQGSEA. The CDR3 contains 17 residues.